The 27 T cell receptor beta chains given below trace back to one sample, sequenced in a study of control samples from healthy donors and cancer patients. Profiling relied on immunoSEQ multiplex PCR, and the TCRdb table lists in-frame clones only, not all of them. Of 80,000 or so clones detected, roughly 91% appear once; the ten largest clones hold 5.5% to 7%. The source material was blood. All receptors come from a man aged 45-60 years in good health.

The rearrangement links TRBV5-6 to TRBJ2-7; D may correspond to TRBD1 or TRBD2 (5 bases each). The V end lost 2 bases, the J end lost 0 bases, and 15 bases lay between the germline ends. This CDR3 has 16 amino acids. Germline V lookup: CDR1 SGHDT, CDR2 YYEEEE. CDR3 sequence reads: CASSFLGPKGSYEQYF. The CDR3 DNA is TGTGCCAGCAGCTTCTTGGGACCTAAGGGCTCCTACGAGCAGTACTTC.

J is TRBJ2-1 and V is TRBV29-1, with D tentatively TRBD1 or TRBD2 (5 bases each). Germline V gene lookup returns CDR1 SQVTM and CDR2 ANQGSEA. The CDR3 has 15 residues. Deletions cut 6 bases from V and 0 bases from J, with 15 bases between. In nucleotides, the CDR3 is TGCAGCGTCTCGGGGCTTTTGAGCTCCTACAATGAGCAGTTCTTC. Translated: CSVSGLLSSYNEQFF.

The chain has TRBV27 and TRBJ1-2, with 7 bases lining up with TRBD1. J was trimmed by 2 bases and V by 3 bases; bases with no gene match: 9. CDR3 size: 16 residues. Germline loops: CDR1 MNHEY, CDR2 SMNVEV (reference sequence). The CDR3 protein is CASSFSFDRVNYGYTF. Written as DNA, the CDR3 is TGTGCCAGCAGTTTTTCCTTCGACAGGGTGAACTATGGCTACACCTTC.

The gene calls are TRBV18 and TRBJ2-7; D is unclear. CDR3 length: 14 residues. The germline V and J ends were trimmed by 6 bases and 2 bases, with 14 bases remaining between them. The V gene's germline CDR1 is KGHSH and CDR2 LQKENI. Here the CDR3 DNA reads TGTGCCAGCTCCCCGGGTACAGCACCCTACGAGCAGTACTTC. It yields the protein CASSPGTAPYEQYF.

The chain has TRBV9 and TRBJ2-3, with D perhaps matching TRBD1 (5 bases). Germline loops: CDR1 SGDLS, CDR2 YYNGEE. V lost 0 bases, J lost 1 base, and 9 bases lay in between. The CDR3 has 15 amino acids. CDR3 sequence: CASSVEPRGTDTQYF. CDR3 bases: TGTGCCAGCAGCGTAGAGCCCAGGGGCACAGATACGCAGTATTTT.

DNA for the CDR3: TGCAGCGTTACCGCCGGGACCAGGGGTGGGGAGCAGTACTTC. Translating it yields CSVTAGTRGGEQYF. The chain uses TRBV29-1 and TRBJ2-7, with D perhaps matching TRBD1 (6 bases). Germline V gives CDR1 SQVTM, CDR2 ANQGSEA. Between the trimmed V and J ends, which lost 5 bases and 7 bases, there was a span of 21 bases. The CDR3 runs to 14 residues.

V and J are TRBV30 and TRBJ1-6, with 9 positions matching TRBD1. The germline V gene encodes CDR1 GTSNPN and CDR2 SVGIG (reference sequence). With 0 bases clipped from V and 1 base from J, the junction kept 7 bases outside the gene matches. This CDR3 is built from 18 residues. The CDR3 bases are TGTGCCTGGAGTGTCGGCCGGACAGGGGTATCCTATAATTCACCCCTCCACTTT. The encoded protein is CAWSVGRTGVSYNSPLHF.

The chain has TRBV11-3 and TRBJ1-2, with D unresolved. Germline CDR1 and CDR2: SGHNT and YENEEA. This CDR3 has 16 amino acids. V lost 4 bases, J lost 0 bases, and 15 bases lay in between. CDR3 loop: CASSSPTWTANYGYTF. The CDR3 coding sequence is TGTGCCAGCAGCTCGCCGACTTGGACGGCTAACTATGGCTACACCTTC.

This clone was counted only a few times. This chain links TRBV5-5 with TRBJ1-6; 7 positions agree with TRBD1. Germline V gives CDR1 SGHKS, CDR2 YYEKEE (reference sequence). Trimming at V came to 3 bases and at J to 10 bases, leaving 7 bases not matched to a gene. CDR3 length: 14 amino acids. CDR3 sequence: CASSSRSRGSPLHF. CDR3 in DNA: TGTGCCAGCAGCTCCCGTTCCAGGGGGTCACCCCTCCACTTT.

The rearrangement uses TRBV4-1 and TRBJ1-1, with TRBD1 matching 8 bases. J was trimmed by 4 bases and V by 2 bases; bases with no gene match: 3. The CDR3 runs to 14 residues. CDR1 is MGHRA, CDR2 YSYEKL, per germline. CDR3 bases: TGCGCCAGCAGCCAACAAACAGGGGGCACTGAAGCTTTCTTT. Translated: CASSQQTGGTEAFF.

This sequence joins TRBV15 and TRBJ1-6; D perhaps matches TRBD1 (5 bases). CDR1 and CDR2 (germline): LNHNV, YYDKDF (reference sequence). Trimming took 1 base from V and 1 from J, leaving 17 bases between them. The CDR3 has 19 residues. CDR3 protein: CATSRGFIGTASYNSPLHF. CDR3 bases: TGTGCCACCAGCAGAGGGTTTATCGGGACCGCTTCCTATAATTCACCCCTCCACTTT.

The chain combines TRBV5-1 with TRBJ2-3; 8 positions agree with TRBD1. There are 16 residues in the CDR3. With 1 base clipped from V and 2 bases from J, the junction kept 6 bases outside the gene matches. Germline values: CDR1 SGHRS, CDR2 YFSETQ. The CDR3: CASSLIGTGSTDTQYF. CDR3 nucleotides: TGCGCCAGCAGCTTGATAGGGACAGGATCCACAGATACGCAGTATTTT.

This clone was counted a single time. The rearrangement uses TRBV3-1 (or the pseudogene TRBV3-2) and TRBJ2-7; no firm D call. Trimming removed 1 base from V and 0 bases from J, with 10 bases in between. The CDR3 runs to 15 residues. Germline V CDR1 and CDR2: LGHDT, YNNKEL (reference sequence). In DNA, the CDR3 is TGTGCCAGCAGCCAAGGTATAGGCGTCTCCTACGAGCAGTACTTC. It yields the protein CASSQGIGVSYEQYF.

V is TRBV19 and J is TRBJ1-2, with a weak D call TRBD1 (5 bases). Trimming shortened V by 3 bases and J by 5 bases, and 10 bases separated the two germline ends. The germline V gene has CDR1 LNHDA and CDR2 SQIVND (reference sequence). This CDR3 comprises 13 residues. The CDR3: CASSIDSLYGYTF. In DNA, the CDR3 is TGTGCCAGTAGTATCGACAGCTTGTATGGCTACACCTTC.

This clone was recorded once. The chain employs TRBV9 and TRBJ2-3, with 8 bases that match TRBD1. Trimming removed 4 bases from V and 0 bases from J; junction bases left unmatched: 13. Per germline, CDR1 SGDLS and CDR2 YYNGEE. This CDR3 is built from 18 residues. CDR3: CASSPRTGFETSTDTQYF. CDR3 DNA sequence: TGTGCCAGCAGCCCCCGGACAGGGTTTGAGACTAGCACAGATACGCAGTATTTT.

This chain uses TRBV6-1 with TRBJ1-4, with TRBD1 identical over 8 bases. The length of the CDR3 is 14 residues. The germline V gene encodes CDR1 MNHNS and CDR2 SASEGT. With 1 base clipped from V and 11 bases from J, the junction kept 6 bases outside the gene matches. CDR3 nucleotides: TGTGCCAGCAGTGAAGGGGACAGGTGGGAGAAACTGTTTTTT. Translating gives CASSEGDRWEKLFF.

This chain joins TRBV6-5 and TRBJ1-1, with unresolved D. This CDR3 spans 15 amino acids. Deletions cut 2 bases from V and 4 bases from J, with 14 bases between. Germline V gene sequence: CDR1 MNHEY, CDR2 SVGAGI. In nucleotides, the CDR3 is TGTGCCAGCAGTTACCGGCGGAGGGTTACCACTGAAGCTTTCTTT. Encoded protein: CASSYRRRVTTEAFF.

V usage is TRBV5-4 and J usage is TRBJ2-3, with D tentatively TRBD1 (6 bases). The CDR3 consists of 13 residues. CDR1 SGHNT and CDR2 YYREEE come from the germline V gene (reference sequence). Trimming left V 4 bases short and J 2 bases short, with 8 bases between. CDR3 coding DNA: TGTGCCAGCAGCCCAGGGGTCACAGATACGCAGTATTTT. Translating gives CASSPGVTDTQYF.

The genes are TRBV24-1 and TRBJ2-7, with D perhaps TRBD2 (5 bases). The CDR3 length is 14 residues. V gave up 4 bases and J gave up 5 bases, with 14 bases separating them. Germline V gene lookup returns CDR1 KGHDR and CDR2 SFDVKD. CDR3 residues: CATSDSRAGDEQYF. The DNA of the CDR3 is TGTGCCACCAGTGACTCGAGGGCGGGCGACGAGCAGTACTTC.

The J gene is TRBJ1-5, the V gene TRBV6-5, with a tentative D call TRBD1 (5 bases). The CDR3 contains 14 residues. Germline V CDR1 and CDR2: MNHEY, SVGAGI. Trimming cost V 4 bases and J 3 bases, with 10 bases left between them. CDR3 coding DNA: TGTGCCAGCAGTTCCGACAGCCACAATCAGCCCCAGCATTTT. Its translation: CASSSDSHNQPQHF.

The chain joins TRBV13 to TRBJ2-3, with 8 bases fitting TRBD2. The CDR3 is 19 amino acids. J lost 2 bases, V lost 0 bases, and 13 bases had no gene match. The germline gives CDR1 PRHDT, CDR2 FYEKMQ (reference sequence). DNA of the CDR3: TGTGCCAGCAGCTTAGGCCGGCGGGGGGCTCATAGTCACACAGATACGCAGTATTTT. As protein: CASSLGRRGAHSHTDTQYF.

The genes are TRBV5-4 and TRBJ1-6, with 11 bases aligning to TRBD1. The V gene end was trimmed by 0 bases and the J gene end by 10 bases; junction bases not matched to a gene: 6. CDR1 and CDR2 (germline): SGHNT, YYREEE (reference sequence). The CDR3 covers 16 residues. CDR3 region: CASSLGGTGGGSPLHF. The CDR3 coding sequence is TGTGCCAGCAGCTTGGGAGGGACAGGGGGTGGCTCACCCCTCCACTTT.

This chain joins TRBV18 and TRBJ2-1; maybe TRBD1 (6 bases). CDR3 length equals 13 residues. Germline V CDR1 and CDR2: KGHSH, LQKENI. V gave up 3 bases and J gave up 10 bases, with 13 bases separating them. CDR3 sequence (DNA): TGTGCCAGCTCACCGGAATTGACAGGAGAGCAGTTCTTC. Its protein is CASSPELTGEQFF.

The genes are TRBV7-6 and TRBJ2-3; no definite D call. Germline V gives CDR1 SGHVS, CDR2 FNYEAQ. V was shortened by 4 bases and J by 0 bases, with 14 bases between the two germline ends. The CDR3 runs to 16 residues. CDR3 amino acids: CASSYAVVISTDTQYF. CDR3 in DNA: TGTGCCAGCAGCTACGCGGTGGTCATCAGCACAGATACGCAGTATTTT.

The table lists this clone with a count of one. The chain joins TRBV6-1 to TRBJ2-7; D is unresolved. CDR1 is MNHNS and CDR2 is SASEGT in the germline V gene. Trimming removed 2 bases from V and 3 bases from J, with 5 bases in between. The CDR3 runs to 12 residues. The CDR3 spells CASSEWVYEQYF. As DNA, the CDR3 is TGTGCCAGCAGTGAATGGGTCTACGAGCAGTACTTC.

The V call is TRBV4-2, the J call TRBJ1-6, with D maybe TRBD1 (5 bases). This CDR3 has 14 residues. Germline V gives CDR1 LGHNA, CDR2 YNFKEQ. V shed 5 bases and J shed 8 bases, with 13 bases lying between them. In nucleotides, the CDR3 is TGTGCCAGCAGCGAGATCTCCAGGGATTCACCCCTCCACTTT. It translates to CASSEISRDSPLHF.

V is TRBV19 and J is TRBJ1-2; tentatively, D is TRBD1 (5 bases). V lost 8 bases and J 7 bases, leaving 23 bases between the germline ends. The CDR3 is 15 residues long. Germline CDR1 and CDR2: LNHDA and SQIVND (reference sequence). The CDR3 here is CASSVWARELAGYTF. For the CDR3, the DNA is TGTGCCAGTTCAGTATGGGCCAGGGAATTAGCTGGCTACACCTTC. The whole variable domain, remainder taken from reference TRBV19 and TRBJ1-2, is DGGITQSPKYLFRKEGQNVTLSCEQNLNHDAMYWYRQDPGQGLRLIYYSQIVNDFQKGDIAEGYSVSREKKESFPLTVTSAQKNPTAFYLCASSVWARELAGYTFGSGTRLTVV.